This TCR beta chain was recovered during a study of early T cells in non-severe SARS-CoV-2 infection. This clonotype was recorded many times. The CDR3 is made up of 12 amino acids. Germline loops: CDR1 GTSNPN, CDR2 SVGIG (reference sequence). Trimming removed 1 base from V and 9 bases from J, with 11 bases in between. TCRdb re-analysed the 5' RACE reads in MiXCR, keeping a single row per CDR3 protein. Among tens of thousands of distinct CDR3 sequences listed, over 9% were seen once. This clonotype originated in an adult who was a healthcare worker with PCR-confirmed SARS-CoV-2 infection or an uninfected control (not recorded which). Sequenced: whole blood. The genes are TRBV30 and TRBJ2-3; D gene unclear. The CDR3 bases are TGTGCCTGGAGTGCGCCGATTAAGACGCAGTATTTT. Its protein product is CAWSAPIKTQYF.